Following are 23 T cell receptor beta chains from one sample sequenced in a study of T cells in Graves' hyperthyroidism and ophthalmopathy. From RNA transcripts, TCR beta CDR3 regions were amplified. The primer set for the first-round RT-PCR of the TCR CDR3 was HTBI. TCRdb re-derived calls from the multiplex PCR reads in MiXCR, one entry per CDR3 protein. This sample has about 350,000 distinct CDR3 sequences, with 17% found just once. The sequencing input was blood. The receptors come from a woman in her twenties or thirties with Graves' hyperthyroidism that later progressed to Graves' ophthalmopathy.

This clonotype was observed many times. This rearrangement joins TRBV27 to TRBJ1-4, with 8 positions matching TRBD1. Looked up from germline, CDR1 is MNHEY and CDR2 is SMNVEV (reference sequence). V lost 2 bases to trimming and J lost 8 bases; unmatched junction nucleotides: 4. The CDR3 extends over 14 amino acids. The CDR3 DNA reads as TGTGCCAGCAGTTTAATAACAGGGGGAGAAAAACTGTTTTTT. It specifies CASSLITGGEKLFF. The entire variable domain, with the rest obtained from reference TRBV27 and TRBJ1-4, is as follows: EAQVTQNPRYLITVTGKKLTVTCSQNMNHEYMSWYRQDPGLGLRQIYYSMNVEVTDKGDVPEGYKVSRKEKRNFPLILESPSPNQTSLYFCASSLITGGEKLFFGSGTQLSVL.

The chain recombines TRBV6-6 with TRBJ2-2; 11 bases fit TRBD2. This CDR3 comprises 17 residues. J was trimmed by 5 bases and V by 2 bases; bases with no gene match: 7. Germline loops: CDR1 MNHNY, CDR2 SVGAGI (reference sequence). The CDR3, as DNA: TGTGCCAGCAGTTACCGCGGGACTAGCGGCGGGACCGGGGAGCTGTTTTTT. It is translated as CASSYRGTSGGTGELFF.

This clonotype was counted many times. This CDR3 is CASSPRGVLGNTIYF. In DNA, the CDR3 is TGTGCCAGCAGTCCCCGTGGGGTGTTGGGAAACACCATATATTTT. The J gene is TRBJ1-3, the V gene TRBV27, with D hard to call. The CDR3 loop spans 15 amino acids. Germline V gene lookup returns CDR1 MNHEY and CDR2 SMNVEV (reference sequence). Trimming pared 5 bases from V and 4 bases from J, leaving 15 bases between.

This clonotype was counted at least ten times. The V gene is TRBV28, the J gene TRBJ2-1, with D perhaps matching TRBD2 (7 bases). This CDR3 is 17 amino acids long. V lost 5 bases, J lost 3 bases, and 20 bases lay in between. Germline V gene lookup returns CDR1 MDHEN and CDR2 SYDVKM. The DNA of the CDR3 is TGTGCCAGCAGTCCGGGGGGCCCTAGCGGCGTCTACAATGAGCAGTTCTTC. Residues: CASSPGGPSGVYNEQFF.

At least ten counts were recorded for this clonotype. J is TRBJ1-1 and V is TRBV20-1; TRBD1 might be the D (6 bases). Germline V gene data show CDR1 as DFQATT and CDR2 as SNEGSKA (reference sequence). The CDR3 is 15 residues long. Trimming pared 3 bases from V and 4 bases from J, leaving 18 bases between. CDR3 DNA: TGCAGTGCTAGGTCGGCCAGGGGATTCGGCACTGAAGCTTTCTTT. As protein: CSARSARGFGTEAFF.

The table lists this clonotype with many counts. The V and J genes are TRBV11-2 and TRBJ2-5; D remains ambiguous. CDR1 is SGHAT, CDR2 FQNNGV, per germline. This CDR3 is 14 amino acids long. V was pared by 3 bases and J by 5 bases, with 13 bases between. The CDR3 DNA sequence: TGTGCCAGCAGCTTTAGACCTAACGGGGAGACCCAGTACTTC. Translation gives CASSFRPNGETQYF.

This clonotype showed up many times. This chain links TRBV5-1 with TRBJ1-1; D unclear. V was trimmed by 5 bases and J by 4 bases, leaving 15 bases between them. CDR3 length: 14 residues. Germline V gives CDR1 SGHRS, CDR2 YFSETQ. CDR3 DNA sequence: TGCGCCAGCAGTTCTGTAGAGTCGGGCACTGAAGCTTTCTTT. Its protein is CASSSVESGTEAFF.

The chain carries TRBV5-4 and TRBJ2-3, with 7 bases identical to TRBD2. The CDR3 sequence is 15 residues long. The junction had 12 bases not matched to a gene; V was cut back by 4 bases and J by 7 bases. From germline, CDR1 is SGHNT and CDR2 YYREEE (reference sequence). CDR3 in amino acids: CASSRYAGEENTQYF. The CDR3 nucleotides read TGTGCCAGCAGCCGTTACGCGGGGGAGGAGAATACGCAGTATTTT.

The table lists this clonotype with many counts. This chain links TRBV11-2 with TRBJ2-3; tentatively, D is TRBD1 (8 bases). The CDR3 length is 15 residues. Germline assignment: CDR1 SGHAT and CDR2 FQNNGV. Trimming stripped 2 bases from V and 7 bases from J, with 16 bases between. The CDR3 spells CASSLFTGGENTQYF. CDR3 in DNA: TGTGCCAGCAGCTTATTTACAGGGGGGGAGAATACGCAGTATTTT.

CDR3 sequence (DNA): TGTGCCACCAGCACCGGGGGATTCCACTATGGCTACACCTTC. The encoded protein is CATSTGGFHYGYTF. The genes are TRBV15 and TRBJ1-2, with D tentatively TRBD1 (5 bases). Trimming took off 4 bases at V and 3 bases at J, with 12 bases between the two ends. The CDR3 contains 14 residues. Germline V gene lookup returns CDR1 LNHNV and CDR2 YYDKDF (reference sequence).

This clonotype appeared many times. The V gene is TRBV10-2, the J gene TRBJ1-1; D is unresolved. V was shortened by 5 bases and J by 4 bases, with 11 bases between the two germline ends. This CDR3 has 13 residues. In germline, CDR1 is WSHSY, CDR2 SAAADI. The CDR3 bases are TGCGCCAGCAGTCGTACAGTACCCACTGAAGCTTTCTTT. It codes for CASSRTVPTEAFF.

This clonotype was observed at least ten times. The genes are TRBV5-1 and TRBJ2-5; D perhaps matches TRBD2 (6 bases). Trimming shortened V by 4 bases and J by 5 bases, and 15 bases separated the two germline ends. The germline CDR1 and CDR2 sequences are SGHRS and YFSETQ. This CDR3 contains 14 residues. The CDR3 nucleotides read TGCGCCAGCAGCCTTGGGACTCGAGGGGAGACCCAGTACTTC. Translated, it gives CASSLGTRGETQYF.

This clonotype was recorded many times. The chain links TRBV19 to TRBJ1-5; no definite D call. The length of the CDR3 is 15 residues. With 7 bases removed from V and 0 bases from J, the gap between germline ends came to 13 bases. Germline V lookup: CDR1 LNHDA, CDR2 SQIVND (reference sequence). In DNA, the CDR3 is TGTGCCAGTAACGCCGGGAGATATAGCAATCAGCCCCAGCATTTT. Translation: CASNAGRYSNQPQHF.

This clonotype was detected ten times or more. This chain connects TRBV28 to TRBJ2-1, with 9 bases aligning to TRBD2. This CDR3 spans 16 amino acids. Trimming took 4 bases from V and 8 from J; bases not matched to a gene: 12. The germline gives CDR1 MDHEN, CDR2 SYDVKM. The CDR3 DNA reads as TGTGCCAGCAGTTCCCCCCTGGCAGCGGGAGGCGATGAGCAGTTCTTC. Translation: CASSSPLAAGGDEQFF.

This clonotype was seen many times. The V call is TRBV7-9, the J call TRBJ2-7, with TRBD2 as a possible D gene (7 bases). The V end lost 5 bases, the J end lost 4 bases, and 27 bases lay between the germline ends. Germline CDR1 reads SEHNR; CDR2 reads FQNEAQ (reference sequence). The CDR3 runs to 18 residues. CDR3 region: CASSLTAEAGDITYEQYF. Here the CDR3 DNA reads TGTGCCAGCAGCCTAACAGCAGAGGCGGGGGACATTACTTACGAGCAGTACTTC.

V gene TRBV20-1 combines with J gene TRBJ2-3; possibly TRBD2 for D (6 bases). The V end lost 3 bases, the J end lost 11 bases, and 21 bases lay between the germline ends. The CDR3 is 14 residues long. Germline V gene data show CDR1 as DFQATT and CDR2 as SNEGSKA (reference sequence). The CDR3 nucleotides are TGCAGTGCTAGGCGCCCGGACTACGGCCCGGGGCAGTATTTT. Amino acid sequence: CSARRPDYGPGQYF.

This clonotype has just a few counts. The chain joins TRBV3-1 to TRBJ2-1; D is uncertain. Between the trimmed V and J ends, which lost 8 bases and 5 bases, there was a span of 13 bases. Germline V gene sequence: CDR1 LGHDT, CDR2 YNNKEL (reference sequence). The CDR3 is 13 residues long. Here the CDR3 DNA reads TGTGCCAGCCAACAAGACCCCCACAATGAGCAGTTCTTC. It translates to CASQQDPHNEQFF.

This clonotype showed up just a few times. A much larger clone is a single base away; this may be a read error. V is TRBV5-1 and J is TRBJ1-2, with TRBD1 matching over 11 bases. From germline, CDR1 is SGHRS and CDR2 YFSETQ. This CDR3 comprises 15 residues. V lost 2 bases to trimming and J lost 7 bases; unmatched junction nucleotides: 7. CDR3 sequence reads: CASSFISGTGGGYTF. CDR3 in DNA: TGCGCCAGCAGCTTCATTTCCGGGACAGGGGGTGGCTACACCTTC.

This clonotype was seen once. The chain carries TRBV11-3 and TRBJ1-5, with TRBD1 as a possible D gene (6 bases). This CDR3 has 15 amino acids. V was clipped by 6 bases and J by 7 bases, with 19 bases between them. The germline gives CDR1 SGHNT, CDR2 YENEEA. CDR3 nucleotides: TGTGCCAGCAGTGGGGGGGGGGGGGCCGGGCAGCCCCAGCATTTT. This codes for CASSGGGGAGQPQHF.

About this clonotype: This may be a read error, as it is one base from a much larger clone. Since the CDR3 does not end with the conserved phenylalanine or tryptophan, this likely comes from a read error. The rearrangement joins TRBV20-1 to TRBJ1-2; D gene ambiguous. The CDR3 contains 11 residues. The V gene's germline CDR1 is DFQATT and CDR2 SNEGSKA (reference sequence). Deletions cut 1 base from V and 8 bases from J, with 8 bases between. As DNA, the CDR3 is TGCAGTGCTAGAGGGCGCCTGGGCTACACCCTC. Its protein is CSARGRLGYTL.

This clonotype was counted many times. The chain has TRBV29-1 and TRBJ2-1; either TRBD1 or TRBD2 may fit D (6 bases each). The V gene's germline CDR1 is SQVTM and CDR2 ANQGSEA. The CDR3 sequence is 13 residues long. Trimming removed 7 bases from V and 3 bases from J, with 13 bases in between. The CDR3 DNA sequence: TGCAGCGGTACGGGGGCGAACTACAATGAGCAGTTCTTC. Translating it yields CSGTGANYNEQFF.

The chain joins TRBV19 to TRBJ1-2; 7 nucleotides match TRBD1. This CDR3 contains 15 residues. V lost 2 bases to trimming and J lost 0 bases; unmatched junction nucleotides: 3. Germline loops: CDR1 LNHDA, CDR2 SQIVND (reference sequence). CDR3 region: CASSIRDSTNYGYTF. CDR3 nucleotide sequence: TGTGCCAGTAGTATACGGGACAGCACTAACTATGGCTACACCTTC.

This clonotype was seen many times. DNA for the CDR3: TGTGCCATCAGTGAACTTGAGGGGAAGAACACTGAAGCTTTCTTT. Translating gives CAISELEGKNTEAFF. The rearrangement uses TRBV10-3 and TRBJ1-1, with D tentatively TRBD1 (5 bases). Per germline, CDR1 ENHRY and CDR2 SYGVKD. CDR3 size: 15 residues. The ends were cut back, 3 bases at V and 1 base at J, with 12 bases in the middle.